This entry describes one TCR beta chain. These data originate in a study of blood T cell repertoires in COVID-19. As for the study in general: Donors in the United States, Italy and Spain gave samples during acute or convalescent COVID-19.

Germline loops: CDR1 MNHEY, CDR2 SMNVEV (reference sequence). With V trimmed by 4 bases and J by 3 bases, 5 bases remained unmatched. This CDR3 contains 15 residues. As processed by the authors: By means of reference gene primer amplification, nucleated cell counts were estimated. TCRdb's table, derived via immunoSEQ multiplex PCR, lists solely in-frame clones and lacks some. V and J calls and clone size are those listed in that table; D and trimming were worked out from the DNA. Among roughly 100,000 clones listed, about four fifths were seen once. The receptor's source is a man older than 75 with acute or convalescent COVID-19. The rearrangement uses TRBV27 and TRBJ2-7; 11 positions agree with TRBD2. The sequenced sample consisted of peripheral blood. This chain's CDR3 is CASSSPGTSGYEQYF. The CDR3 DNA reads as TGTGCCAGCAGTTCCCCCGGGACTAGCGGCTACGAGCAGTACTTC.